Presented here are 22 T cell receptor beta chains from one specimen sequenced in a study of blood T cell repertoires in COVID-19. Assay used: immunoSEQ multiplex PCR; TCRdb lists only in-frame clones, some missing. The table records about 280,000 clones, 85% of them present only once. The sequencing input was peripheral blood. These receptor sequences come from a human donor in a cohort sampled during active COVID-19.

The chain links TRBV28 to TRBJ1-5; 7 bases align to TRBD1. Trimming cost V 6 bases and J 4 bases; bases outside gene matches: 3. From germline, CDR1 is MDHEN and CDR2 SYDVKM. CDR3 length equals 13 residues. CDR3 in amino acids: CASSLQGNQPQHF. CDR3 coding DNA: TGTGCCAGCAGCTTACAGGGGAATCAGCCCCAGCATTTT.

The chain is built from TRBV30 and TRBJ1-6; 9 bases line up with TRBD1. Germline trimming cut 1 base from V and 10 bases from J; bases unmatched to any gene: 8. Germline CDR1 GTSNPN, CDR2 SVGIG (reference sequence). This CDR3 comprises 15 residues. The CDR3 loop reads CAWSGSGQGRSPLHF. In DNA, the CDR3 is TGTGCCTGGAGTGGATCCGGACAGGGGCGGTCACCCCTCCACTTT.

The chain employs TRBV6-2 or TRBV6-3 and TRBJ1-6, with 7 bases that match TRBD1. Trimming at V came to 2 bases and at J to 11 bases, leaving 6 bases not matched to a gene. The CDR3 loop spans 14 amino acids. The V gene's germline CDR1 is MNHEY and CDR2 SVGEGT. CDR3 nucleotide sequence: TGTGCCAGCAGTTACCAAGGGGGCGCCGCACCCCTCCACTTT. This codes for CASSYQGGAAPLHF.

CDR3 DNA: TGTGCCAGCAGCCAAGTTTCTAACACTGAAGCTTTCTTT. Its protein product is CASSQVSNTEAFF. The chain uses TRBV3-1 (or the pseudogene TRBV3-2) and TRBJ1-1; no clear D gene. The germline V and J ends were trimmed by 1 base and 2 bases, with 5 bases remaining between them. In germline, CDR1 is LGHDT, CDR2 YNNKEL (reference sequence). This CDR3 has 13 residues.

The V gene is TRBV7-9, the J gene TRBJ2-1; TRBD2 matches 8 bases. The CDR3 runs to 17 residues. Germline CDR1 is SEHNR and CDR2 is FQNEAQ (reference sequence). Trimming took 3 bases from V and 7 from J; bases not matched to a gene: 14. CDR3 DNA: TGTGCCAGCAGCTTTATTACACCAGCGGGAGTACGGAATGAGCAGTTCTTC. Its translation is CASSFITPAGVRNEQFF.

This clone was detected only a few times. CDR3 protein: CASGGLAVTGELFF. The DNA for the CDR3 is TGTGCCAGTGGGGGACTAGCGGTCACCGGGGAGCTGTTTTTT. The chain joins TRBV11-2 to TRBJ2-2; TRBD2 matches at 11 bases. Per germline, CDR1 SGHAT and CDR2 FQNNGV. Trimming removed 9 bases from V and 4 bases from J; junction bases left unmatched: 4. The CDR3 runs to 14 residues.

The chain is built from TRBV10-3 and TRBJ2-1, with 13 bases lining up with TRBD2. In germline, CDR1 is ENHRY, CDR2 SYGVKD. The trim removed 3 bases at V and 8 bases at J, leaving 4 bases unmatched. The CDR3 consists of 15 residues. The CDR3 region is CAISDTSGRVDEQFF. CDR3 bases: TGTGCCATCAGTGATACTAGCGGGAGGGTGGATGAGCAGTTCTTC.

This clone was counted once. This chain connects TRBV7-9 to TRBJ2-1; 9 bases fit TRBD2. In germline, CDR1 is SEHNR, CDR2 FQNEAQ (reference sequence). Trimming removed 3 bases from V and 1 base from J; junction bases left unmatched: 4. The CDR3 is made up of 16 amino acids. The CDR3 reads CASSLLAGKSYNEQFF. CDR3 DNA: TGTGCCAGCAGCTTGCTAGCGGGAAAATCCTACAATGAGCAGTTCTTC.

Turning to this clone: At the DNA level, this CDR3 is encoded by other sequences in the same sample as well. CDR3 coding DNA: TGTGCCAGCAGTGAAGCCTGGACAGGGAACACCGGGGAGCTGTTTTTT. The encoded protein is CASSEAWTGNTGELFF. The V and J genes are TRBV6-1 and TRBJ2-2; 7 bases line up with TRBD1. The germline V gene has CDR1 MNHNS and CDR2 SASEGT. Unmatched junction bases numbered 2, after V lost 0 bases and J lost 1 base. This CDR3 has 16 amino acids.

The CDR3, as DNA: TGTGCCAGCAGAACCCTACCCTCTCTTGCAGATACGCAGTATTTT. Protein sequence: CASRTLPSLADTQYF. The chain links TRBV9 to TRBJ2-3, with D unresolved. The CDR3 spans 15 residues. Trimming took 5 bases from V and 4 from J, leaving 17 bases between them. Germline lookup yields CDR1 SGDLS and CDR2 YYNGEE.

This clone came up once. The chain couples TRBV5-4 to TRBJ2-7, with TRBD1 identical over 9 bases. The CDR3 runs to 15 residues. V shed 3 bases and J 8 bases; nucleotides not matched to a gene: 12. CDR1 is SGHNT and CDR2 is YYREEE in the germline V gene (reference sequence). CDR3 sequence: CASSSSGTGSSKQYF. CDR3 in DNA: TGTGCCAGCAGCTCCTCCGGGACAGGGTCATCAAAGCAGTACTTC.

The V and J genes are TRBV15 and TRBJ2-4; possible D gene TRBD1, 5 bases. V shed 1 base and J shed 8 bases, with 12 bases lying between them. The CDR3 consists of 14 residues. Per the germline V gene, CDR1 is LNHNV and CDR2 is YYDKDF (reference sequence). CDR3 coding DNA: TGTGCCACCAGCAGAGCGACAGTTGGGCACATTCAGTACTTC. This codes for CATSRATVGHIQYF. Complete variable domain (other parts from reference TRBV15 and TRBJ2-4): DAMVIQNPRYQVTQFGKPVTLSCSQTLNHNVMYWYQQKSSQAPKLLFHYYDKDFNNEADTPDNFQSRRPNTSFCFLDIRSPGLGDTAMYLCATSRATVGHIQYFGAGTRLSVL.

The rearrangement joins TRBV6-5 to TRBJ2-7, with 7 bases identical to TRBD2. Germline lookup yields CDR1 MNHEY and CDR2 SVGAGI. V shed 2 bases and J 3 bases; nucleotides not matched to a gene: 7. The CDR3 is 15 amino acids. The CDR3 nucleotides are TGTGCCAGCAGTTACAAGGCAGGGAGGGTCTACGAGCAGTACTTC. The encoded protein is CASSYKAGRVYEQYF.

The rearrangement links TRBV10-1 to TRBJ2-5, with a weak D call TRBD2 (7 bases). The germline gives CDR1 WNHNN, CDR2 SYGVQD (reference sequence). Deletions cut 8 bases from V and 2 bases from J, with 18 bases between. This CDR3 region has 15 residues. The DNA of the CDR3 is TGCGCCAGCTCGGACAGCGGGAAGGTTCAAGAGACCCAGTACTTC. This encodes CASSDSGKVQETQYF.

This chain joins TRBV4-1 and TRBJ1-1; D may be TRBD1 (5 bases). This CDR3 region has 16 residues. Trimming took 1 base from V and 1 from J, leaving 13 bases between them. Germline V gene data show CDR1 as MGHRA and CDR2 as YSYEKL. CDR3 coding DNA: TGCGCCAGCAGCCAAGTGATGGGGCAGGGGAACACTGAAGCTTTCTTT. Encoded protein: CASSQVMGQGNTEAFF.

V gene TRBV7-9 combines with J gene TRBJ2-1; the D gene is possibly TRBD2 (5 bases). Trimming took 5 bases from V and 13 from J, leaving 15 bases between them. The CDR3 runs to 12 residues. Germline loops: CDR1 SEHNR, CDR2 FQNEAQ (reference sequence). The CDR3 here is CASSREREGQFF. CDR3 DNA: TGTGCCAGCAGCCGAGAAAGAGAGGGCCAGTTCTTC. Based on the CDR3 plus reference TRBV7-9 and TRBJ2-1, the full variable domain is DTGVSQNPRHKITKRGQNVTFRCDPISEHNRLYWYRQTLGQGPEFLTYFQNEAQLEKSRLLSDRFSAERPKGSFSTLEIQRTEQGDSAMYLCASSREREGQFFGPGTRLTVL.

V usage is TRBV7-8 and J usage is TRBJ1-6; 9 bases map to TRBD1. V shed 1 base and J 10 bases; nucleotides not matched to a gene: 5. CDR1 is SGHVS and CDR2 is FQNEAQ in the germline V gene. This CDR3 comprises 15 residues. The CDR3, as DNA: TGTGCCAGCAGCTTAGTTGGGACAGGGACCTCACCCCTCCACTTT. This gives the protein CASSLVGTGTSPLHF.

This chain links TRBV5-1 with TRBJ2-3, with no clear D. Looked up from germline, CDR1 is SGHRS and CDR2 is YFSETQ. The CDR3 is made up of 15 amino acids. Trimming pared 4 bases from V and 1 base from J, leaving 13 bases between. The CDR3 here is CASSDPPSGTDTQYF. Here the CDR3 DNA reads TGCGCCAGCAGCGATCCCCCGAGCGGCACAGATACGCAGTATTTT.

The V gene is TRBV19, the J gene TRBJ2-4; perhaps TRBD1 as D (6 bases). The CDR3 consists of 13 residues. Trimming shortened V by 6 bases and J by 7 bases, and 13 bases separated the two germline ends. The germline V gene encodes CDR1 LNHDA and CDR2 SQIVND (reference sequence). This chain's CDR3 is CASRLTGDNIQYF. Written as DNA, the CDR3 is TGTGCCAGTAGGCTGACAGGAGACAACATTCAGTACTTC.

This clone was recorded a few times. CDR3: CASSPARVNQPQHF. The CDR3 DNA sequence: TGTGCCAGCAGTCCAGCCCGGGTCAATCAGCCCCAGCATTTT. This chain connects TRBV25-1 to TRBJ1-5; no clear D gene. CDR3 length: 14 amino acids. Trimming took 5 bases from V and 3 from J, leaving 11 bases between them. In germline, CDR1 is MGHDK, CDR2 SYGVNS.

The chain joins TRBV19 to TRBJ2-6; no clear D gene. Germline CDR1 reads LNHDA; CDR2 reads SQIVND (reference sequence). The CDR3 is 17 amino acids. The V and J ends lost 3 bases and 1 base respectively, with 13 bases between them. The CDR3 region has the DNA TGTGCCAGTAGTATGCGGCCCAGTCCTTCTGGGGCCAACGTCCTGACTTTC. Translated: CASSMRPSPSGANVLTF.

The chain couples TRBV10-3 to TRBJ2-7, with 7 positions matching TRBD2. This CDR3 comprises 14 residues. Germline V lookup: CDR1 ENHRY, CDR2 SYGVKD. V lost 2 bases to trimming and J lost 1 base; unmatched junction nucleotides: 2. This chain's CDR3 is CAISEGGGSYEQYF. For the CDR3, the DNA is TGTGCCATCAGTGAGGGGGGGGGATCCTACGAGCAGTACTTC.